Listed here is a single T cell receptor beta chain. Produced via immunoSEQ multiplex PCR; TCRdb's table is partial and in-frame only. The sample has around 250,000 clones; about 85% are singletons. This sample was included in a study of blood T cell repertoires in COVID-19. The V and J ends lost 2 bases and 0 bases respectively, with 9 bases between them. The CDR3 is 15 residues long. The V gene's germline CDR1 is SGHVS and CDR2 FQNEAQ. Participants spanned ages about 18 to 100 years and resided in 20 to 25 US areas. Sample: PBMCs or T cells enriched from blood (not recorded which). The rearrangement joins TRBV7-8 to TRBJ2-3, with D perhaps TRBD2 (5 bases). The TCR was taken from a woman between 50 and 59 years old who had been exposed to COVID-19. As DNA, the CDR3 is TGTGCCAGCAGCTTATGGGCGGGTAGCACAGATACGCAGTATTTT. It codes for CASSLWAGSTDTQYF.